A selection of T cell receptor beta chains follows, all from one sample in a study of cytomegalovirus exposure and HLA in healthy donors. The method was immunoSEQ multiplex PCR; TCRdb's version includes in-frame clones alone and lacks a portion of them. This table holds 95,000 to 100,000 clones, less than 80% found once. Sequencing was done on a sample of PBMCs. Source of these receptors: a man aged 35 to 55 in good health and CMV-seronegative. The CDR3 runs from the conserved cysteine through the conserved F or W. D genes are given only for firm matches. Not all rows give a size; the values are once, few, many and, for expanded clones, a class.

size	D	J	V	CDR3	DNA
-	TRBD1	TRBJ2-3	TRBV9	CASSPRQGETDTQYF	TGTGCCAGCAGCCCCCGACAGGGTGAAACAGATACGCAGTATTTT
few	TRBD1	TRBJ2-3	TRBV14	CASSPGTAFTDTQYF	TGTGCCAGCAGCCCCGGGACAGCTTTCACAGATACGCAGTATTTT
-	TRBD1	TRBJ2-7	TRBV18	CASSRGQVWDEQYF	TGTGCCAGCTCACGAGGACAGGTATGGGACGAGCAGTACTTC
-	TRBD1	TRBJ2-7	TRBV19	CASKPGTGGNEQYF	TGTGCCAGTAAACCCGGGACAGGGGGCAACGAGCAGTACTTC
once	-	TRBJ1-2	TRBV28	CASSFNSNYGYTF	TGTGCCAGCAGTTTTAACTCTAACTATGGCTACACCTTC
-	TRBD1	TRBJ1-2	TRBV2	CASRPQGGDGYTF	TGTGCCAGCAGGCCCCAGGGGGGTGATGGCTACACCTTC
-	TRBD2	TRBJ2-5	TRBV2	CASRLAGAVQETQYF	TGTGCCAGCAGACTAGCGGGGGCCGTCCAAGAGACCCAGTACTTC
-	-	TRBJ1-6	TRBV5-6	CASSLARSPLHF	TGTGCCAGCAGCTTGGCCAGGTCACCCCTCCACTTT
-	TRBD1	TRBJ2-6	TRBV19	CASGQGSSGANVLTF	TGTGCCAGCGGACAGGGAAGCTCTGGGGCCAACGTCCTGACTTTC
few	TRBD1	TRBJ2-5	TRBV11-1	CASSLPGRGPKETQYF	TGTGCCAGCAGCCTGCCCGGCAGGGGGCCTAAAGAGACCCAGTACTTC
-	-	TRBJ2-3	TRBV6-5	CASSYSLGPDTQYF	TGTGCCAGCAGTTACTCCCTTGGCCCAGATACGCAGTATTTT
-	TRBD2	TRBJ2-5	TRBV5-4	CASSSGTSQETQYF	TGTGCCAGCAGCTCCGGGACTAGCCAAGAGACCCAGTACTTC
-	TRBD1	TRBJ2-7	TRBV28	CASDDRGPSKYEQYF	TGTGCCAGCGACGACAGGGGGCCCTCTAAGTACGAGCAGTACTTC
once	-	TRBJ1-4	TRBV11-2	CASSPTGKLFF	TGTGCCAGCAGCCCTACCGGGAAACTGTTTTTT
-	-	TRBJ2-7	TRBV7-9	CSSSLIEESYEQYF	TGTTCCAGCAGCTTAATCGAGGAATCCTACGAGCAGTACTTC
-	-	TRBJ2-7	TRBV25-1	CASSEKGALYEQYF	TGTGCCAGCAGTGAAAAAGGGGCCCTCTACGAGCAGTACTTC
-	TRBD1	TRBJ1-2	TRBV29-1	CSVREGQNYGYTF	TGCAGCGTCCGCGAGGGACAGAACTATGGCTACACCTTC
-	TRBD1	TRBJ2-7	TRBV29-1	CSVQQGDGDEQYF	TGCAGCGTTCAACAGGGGGATGGTGACGAGCAGTACTTC
-	-	TRBJ1-1	TRBV14	CASSQEFGPGPGTEAFF	TGTGCCAGCAGCCAGGAGTTTGGTCCCGGCCCTGGTACTGAAGCTTTCTTT
-	TRBD1	TRBJ1-3	TRBV7-2	CASSLGQESSGNTIYF	TGTGCCAGCAGCTTGGGACAGGAGTCCTCTGGAAACACCATATATTTT
-	TRBD2	TRBJ2-4	TRBV5-1	CASSQGTSGSQNIQYF	TGCGCCAGCAGCCAAGGGACTAGCGGCTCCCAAAACATTCAGTACTTC